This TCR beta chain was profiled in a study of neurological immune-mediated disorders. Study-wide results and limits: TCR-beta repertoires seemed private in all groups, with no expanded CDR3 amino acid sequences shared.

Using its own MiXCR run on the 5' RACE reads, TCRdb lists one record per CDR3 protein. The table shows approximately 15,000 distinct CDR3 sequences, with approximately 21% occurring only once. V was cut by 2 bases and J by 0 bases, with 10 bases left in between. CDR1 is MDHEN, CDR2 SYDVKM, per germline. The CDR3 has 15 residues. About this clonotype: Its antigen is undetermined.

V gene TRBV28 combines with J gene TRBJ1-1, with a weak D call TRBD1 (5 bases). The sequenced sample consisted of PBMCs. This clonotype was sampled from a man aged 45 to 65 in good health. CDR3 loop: CASSLGGRLNTEAFF. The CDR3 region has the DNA TGTGCCAGCAGTTTAGGGGGACGGTTGAACACTGAAGCTTTCTTT.